The clone carrying this T cell receptor beta chain was counted many times. The antigen remains unidentified. Germline assignment: CDR1 SQVTM and CDR2 ANQGSEA. Trimming took 6 bases from V and 7 from J; bases not matched to a gene: 7. The CDR3 runs 13 residues. Study-wide points: Tumor memory CD4+ T cell TCR gene usage clustered with blood and lymph node memory CD4+ cells and lymph node naive CD4+ cells. The larger-cohort validation was restricted to a single TCR beta V-J rearrangement rather than whole repertoires.

Purified naive CD4+ T cells were depleted of CD25+ Tregs. After constant-region reverse-primer amplification, full-length variable regions underwent semi-nested PCR with Nested Universal Primer A. TCRdb processed the 5' RACE reads anew with MiXCR; each CDR3 protein has one entry. This sample has roughly 50,000 distinct CDR3 sequences, with approximately 23% found just once. The source of this sequence is a female donor with breast cancer. The chain carries TRBV29-1 and TRBJ2-1; 9 bases map to TRBD1. Material: tumor-infiltrating naive CD4+ T cells sorted from the breast tumor. The subset denotes: naive CD4+ T cells, CD4+CD45RA+CD25-. In DNA form, the CDR3 reads TGCAGCGTGGGACAGGGTATGAGGAATGAGCAGTTCTTC. Residues: CSVGQGMRNEQFF.